This T cell receptor beta chain emerged from a study of cytomegalovirus exposure and HLA in healthy donors. It was with 60 Vbeta and 13 Jbeta primers that the PCR ran. Repertoires were generated with immunoSEQ multiplex PCR, while TCRdb's copy carries only in-frame clones and drops some. The table has about 80,000 clones, around 60% seen once. The CDR3 is 15 amino acids. Germline CDR1 and CDR2: SGHTA and FQGTGA. Trimming removed 5 bases from V and 5 bases from J; junction bases left unmatched: 11. The chain uses TRBV7-3 and TRBJ2-7; TRBD2 matches at 8 bases. Input material: PBMCs. The origin of this receptor is a male donor in good health and CMV-seropositive. The CDR3 loop is CASSARGAKGDEQYF. The CDR3, as DNA: TGTGCCAGCAGCGCGCGGGGGGCCAAAGGGGACGAGCAGTACTTC.